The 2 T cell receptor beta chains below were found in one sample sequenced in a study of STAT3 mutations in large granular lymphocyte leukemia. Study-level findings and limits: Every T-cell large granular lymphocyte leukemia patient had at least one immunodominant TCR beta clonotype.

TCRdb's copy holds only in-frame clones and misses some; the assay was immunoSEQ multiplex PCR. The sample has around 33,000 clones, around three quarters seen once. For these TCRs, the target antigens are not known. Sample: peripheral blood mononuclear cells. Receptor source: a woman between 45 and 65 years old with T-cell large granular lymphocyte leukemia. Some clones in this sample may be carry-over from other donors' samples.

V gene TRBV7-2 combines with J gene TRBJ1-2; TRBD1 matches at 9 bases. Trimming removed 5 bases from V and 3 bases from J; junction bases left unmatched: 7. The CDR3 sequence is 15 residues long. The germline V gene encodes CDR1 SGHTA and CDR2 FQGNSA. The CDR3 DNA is TGTGCCAGCAGCCTACGGGACAGGGTTCACTATGGCTACACCTTC. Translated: CASSLRDRVHYGYTF.

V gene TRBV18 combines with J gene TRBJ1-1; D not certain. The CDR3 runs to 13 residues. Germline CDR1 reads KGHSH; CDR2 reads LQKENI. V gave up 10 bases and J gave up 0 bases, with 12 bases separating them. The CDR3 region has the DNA TGTGCCACCGCGGAGAACTTGAACACTGAAGCTTTCTTT. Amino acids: CATAENLNTEAFF.